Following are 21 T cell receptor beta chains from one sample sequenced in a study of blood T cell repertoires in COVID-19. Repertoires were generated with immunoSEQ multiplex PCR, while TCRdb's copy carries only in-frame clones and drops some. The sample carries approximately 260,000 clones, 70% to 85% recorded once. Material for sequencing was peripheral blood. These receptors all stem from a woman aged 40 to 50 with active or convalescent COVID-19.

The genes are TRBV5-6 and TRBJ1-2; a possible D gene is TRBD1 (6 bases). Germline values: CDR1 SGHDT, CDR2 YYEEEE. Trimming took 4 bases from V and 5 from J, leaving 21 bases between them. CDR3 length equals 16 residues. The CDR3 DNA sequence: TGTGCCAGCAGCCAAATGTCGAGGACAGATACTTATGGCTACACCTTC. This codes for CASSQMSRTDTYGYTF.

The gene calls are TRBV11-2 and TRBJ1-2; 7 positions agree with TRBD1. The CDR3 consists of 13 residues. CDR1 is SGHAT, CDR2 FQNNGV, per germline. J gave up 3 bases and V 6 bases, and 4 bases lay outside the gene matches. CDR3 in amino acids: CASRWGTDYGYTF. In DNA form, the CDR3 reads TGTGCCAGCAGATGGGGGACAGACTATGGCTACACCTTC.

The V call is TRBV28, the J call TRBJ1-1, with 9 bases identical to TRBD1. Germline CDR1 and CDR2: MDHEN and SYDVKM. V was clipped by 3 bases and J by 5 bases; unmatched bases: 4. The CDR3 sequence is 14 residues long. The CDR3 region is CASSFGTGHTEAFF. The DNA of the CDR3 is TGTGCCAGCAGTTTCGGGACAGGGCATACTGAAGCTTTCTTT. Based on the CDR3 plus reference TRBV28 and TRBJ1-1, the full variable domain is DVKVTQSSRYLVKRTGEKVFLECVQDMDHENMFWYRQDPGLGLRLIYFSYDVKMKEKGDIPEGYSVSREKKERFSLILESASTNQTSMYLCASSFGTGHTEAFFGQGTRLTVV.

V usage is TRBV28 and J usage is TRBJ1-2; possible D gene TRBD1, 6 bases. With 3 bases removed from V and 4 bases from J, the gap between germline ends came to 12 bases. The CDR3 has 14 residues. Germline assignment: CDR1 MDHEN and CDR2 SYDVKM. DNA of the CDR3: TGTGCCAGCAGTTTGCGTCAGGGGAGCTATGGCTACACCTTC. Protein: CASSLRQGSYGYTF.

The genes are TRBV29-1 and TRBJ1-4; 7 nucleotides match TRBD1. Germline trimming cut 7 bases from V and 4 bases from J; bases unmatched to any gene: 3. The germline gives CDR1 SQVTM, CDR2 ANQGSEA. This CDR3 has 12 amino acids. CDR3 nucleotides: TGCAGCGCTGGGACAGTTAATGAAAAACTGTTTTTT. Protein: CSAGTVNEKLFF. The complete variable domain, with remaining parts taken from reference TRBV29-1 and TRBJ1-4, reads SAVISQKPSRDICQRGTSLTIQCQVDSQVTMMFWYRQQPGQSLTLIATANQGSEATYESGFVIDKFPISRPNLTFSTLTVSNMSPEDSSIYLCSAGTVNEKLFFGSGTQLSVL.

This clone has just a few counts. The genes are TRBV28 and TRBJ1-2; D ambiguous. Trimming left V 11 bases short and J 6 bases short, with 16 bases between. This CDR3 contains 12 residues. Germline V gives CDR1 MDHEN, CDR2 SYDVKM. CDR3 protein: CALRAEENGYTF. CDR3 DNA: TGTGCCTTAAGAGCCGAGGAAAATGGCTACACCTTC.

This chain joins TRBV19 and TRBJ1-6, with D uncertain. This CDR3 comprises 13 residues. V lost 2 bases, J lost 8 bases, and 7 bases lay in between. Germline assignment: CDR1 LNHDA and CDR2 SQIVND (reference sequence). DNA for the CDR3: TGTGCCAGTAGTATACGTTTTGATTCACCCCTCCACTTT. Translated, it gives CASSIRFDSPLHF.

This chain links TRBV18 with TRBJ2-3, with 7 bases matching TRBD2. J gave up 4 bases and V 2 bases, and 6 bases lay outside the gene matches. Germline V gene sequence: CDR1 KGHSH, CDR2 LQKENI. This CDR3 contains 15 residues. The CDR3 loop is CASSPGRETADTQYF. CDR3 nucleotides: TGTGCCAGCTCACCAGGGAGGGAAACGGCAGATACGCAGTATTTT.

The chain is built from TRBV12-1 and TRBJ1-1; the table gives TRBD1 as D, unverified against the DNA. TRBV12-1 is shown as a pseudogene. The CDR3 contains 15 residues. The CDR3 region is CASSSDVGLETEAFF. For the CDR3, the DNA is TGTGCCAGCAGCTCGGACGTGGGGCTTGAGACTGAAGCTTTCTTT.

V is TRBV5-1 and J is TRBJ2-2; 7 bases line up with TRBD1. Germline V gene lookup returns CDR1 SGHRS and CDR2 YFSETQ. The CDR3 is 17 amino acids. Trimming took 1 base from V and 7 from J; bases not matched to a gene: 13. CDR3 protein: CASSLSAGGAGSGELFF. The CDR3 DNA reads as TGCGCCAGCAGCTTGTCCGCAGGGGGAGCTGGGAGCGGGGAGCTGTTTTTT.

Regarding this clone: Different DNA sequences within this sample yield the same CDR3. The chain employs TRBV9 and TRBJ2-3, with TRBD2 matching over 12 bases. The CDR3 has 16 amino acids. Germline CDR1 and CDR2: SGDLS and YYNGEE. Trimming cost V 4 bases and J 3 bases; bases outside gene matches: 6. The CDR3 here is CASSTGLAGSTDTQYF. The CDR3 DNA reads TGTGCCAGCAGCACAGGACTAGCGGGGAGTACAGATACGCAGTATTTT.

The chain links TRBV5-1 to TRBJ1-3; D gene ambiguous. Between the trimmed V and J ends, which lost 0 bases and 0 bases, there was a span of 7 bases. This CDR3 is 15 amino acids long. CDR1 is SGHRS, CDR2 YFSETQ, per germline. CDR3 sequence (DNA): TGCGCCAGCAGCTTGGAACATTTCTCTGGAAACACCATATATTTT. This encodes CASSLEHFSGNTIYF.

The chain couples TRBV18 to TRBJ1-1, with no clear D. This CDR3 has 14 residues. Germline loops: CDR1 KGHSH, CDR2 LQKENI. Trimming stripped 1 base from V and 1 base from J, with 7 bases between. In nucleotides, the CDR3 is TGTGCCAGCTCACCACAACCGGGGAACACTGAAGCTTTCTTT. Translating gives CASSPQPGNTEAFF. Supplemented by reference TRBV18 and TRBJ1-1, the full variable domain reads NAGVMQNPRHLVRRRGQEARLRCSPMKGHSHVYWYRQLPEEGLKFMVYLQKENIIDESGMPKERFSAEFPKEGPSILRIQQVVRGDSAAYFCASSPQPGNTEAFFGQGTRLTVV.

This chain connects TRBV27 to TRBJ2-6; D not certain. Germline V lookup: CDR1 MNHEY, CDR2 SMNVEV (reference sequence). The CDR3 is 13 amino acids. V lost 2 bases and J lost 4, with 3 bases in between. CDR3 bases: TGTGCCAGCAGTTTACAGGGGGCCAACGTCCTGACTTTC. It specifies CASSLQGANVLTF. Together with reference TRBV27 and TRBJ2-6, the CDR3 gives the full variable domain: EAQVTQNPRYLITVTGKKLTVTCSQNMNHEYMSWYRQDPGLGLRQIYYSMNVEVTDKGDVPEGYKVSRKEKRNFPLILESPSPNQTSLYFCASSLQGANVLTFGAGSRLTVL.

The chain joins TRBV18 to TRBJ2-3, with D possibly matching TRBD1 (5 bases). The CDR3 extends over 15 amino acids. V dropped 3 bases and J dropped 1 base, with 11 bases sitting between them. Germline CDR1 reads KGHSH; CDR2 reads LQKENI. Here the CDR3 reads CASSPREGGTDTQYF. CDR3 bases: TGTGCCAGCTCACCTCGAGAAGGGGGCACAGATACGCAGTATTTT. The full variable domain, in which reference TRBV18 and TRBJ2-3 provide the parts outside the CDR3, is NAGVMQNPRHLVRRRGQEARLRCSPMKGHSHVYWYRQLPEEGLKFMVYLQKENIIDESGMPKERFSAEFPKEGPSILRIQQVVRGDSAAYFCASSPREGGTDTQYFGPGTRLTVL.

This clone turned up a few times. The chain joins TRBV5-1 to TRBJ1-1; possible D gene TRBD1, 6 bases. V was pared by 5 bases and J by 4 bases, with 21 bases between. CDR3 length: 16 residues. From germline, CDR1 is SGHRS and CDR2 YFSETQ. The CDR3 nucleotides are TGCGCCAGCAGTCCCTTTTCGGGGGGCGGGGGCACTGAAGCTTTCTTT. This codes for CASSPFSGGGGTEAFF.

The CDR3 is CASRFLGQGVTNEKLFF. CDR3 nucleotides: TGTGCCAGCAGGTTTTTAGGACAGGGGGTCACTAATGAAAAACTGTTTTTT. V and J are TRBV27 and TRBJ1-4, with 10 bases lining up with TRBD1. Germline CDR1 is MNHEY and CDR2 is SMNVEV (reference sequence). There are 17 residues in the CDR3. V trimming: 6 bases; J trimming: 2 bases; junction bases outside the gene matches: 9.

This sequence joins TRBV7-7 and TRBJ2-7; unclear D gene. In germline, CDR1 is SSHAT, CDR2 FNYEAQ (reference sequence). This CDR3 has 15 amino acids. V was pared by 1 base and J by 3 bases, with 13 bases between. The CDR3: CASSLVRSHVYEQYF. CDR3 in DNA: TGTGCCAGCAGCTTAGTGCGGTCCCATGTCTACGAGCAGTACTTC.

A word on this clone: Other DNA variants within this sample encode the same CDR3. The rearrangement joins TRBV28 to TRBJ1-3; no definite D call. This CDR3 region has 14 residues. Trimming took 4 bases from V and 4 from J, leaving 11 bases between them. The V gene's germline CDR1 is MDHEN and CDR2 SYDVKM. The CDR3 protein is CASSSGSLGNTIYF. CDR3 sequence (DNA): TGTGCCAGCAGTTCAGGTTCGCTCGGAAACACCATATATTTT.

Written as DNA, the CDR3 is TGTGCCAGCTCACCCAGACAGGGCGGATATGGCTACACCTTC. Its protein is CASSPRQGGYGYTF. The J gene is TRBJ1-2, the V gene TRBV18; 7 bases fit TRBD1. Germline V gene lookup returns CDR1 KGHSH and CDR2 LQKENI. Trimming took 3 bases from V and 5 from J; bases not matched to a gene: 6. The length of the CDR3 is 14 residues.

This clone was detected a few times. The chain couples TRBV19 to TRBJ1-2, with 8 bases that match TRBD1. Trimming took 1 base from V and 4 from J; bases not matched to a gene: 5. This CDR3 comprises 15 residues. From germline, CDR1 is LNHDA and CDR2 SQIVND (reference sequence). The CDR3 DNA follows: TGTGCCAGTAGTATAGCCGACAGGGGAGGCTATGGCTACACCTTC. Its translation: CASSIADRGGYGYTF.